The following is a T cell receptor beta chain sequence with its context. Its matching antigen is unknown. The sample belongs to a study of CD8 T cells in Susac syndrome. Turning to the study itself: Within the group of sequenced Susac syndrome patients, about 6 had active disease and about eight were in remission. Each patient with Susac syndrome, at the time of blood draw, was therapy-naive, on corticosteroids, or on intravenous immunoglobulin alone.

RNA in amounts of about 0.45 to 1 ug was reverse transcribed with random hexamers. The immunoSEQ assay covered 54 Vbeta and 13 Jbeta segments for CDR3. TCRdb re-called the immunoSEQ multiplex PCR reads with MiXCR, one entry per CDR3 protein. Among some 200,000 distinct CDR3 sequences listed, roughly 95% were seen once. The CDR3 has 17 amino acids. V was clipped by 5 bases and J by 0 bases, with 18 bases between them. Looked up from germline, CDR1 is LNHNV and CDR2 is YYDKDF (reference sequence). General study findings and limits: Clonal expansion was not seen in any Susac syndrome CD4+ T cell repertoire.

This chain links TRBV15 with TRBJ2-3, with D perhaps TRBD1 (6 bases). Material: CD4+ T cells from PBMCs. The receptor was isolated from a human donor with Susac syndrome. The CDR3 nucleotides read TGTGCCACCAGCCGGACAGCATCGACAGCTAGCACAGATACGCAGTATTTT. This translates into CATSRTASTASTDTQYF. Supplemented by reference TRBV15 and TRBJ2-3, the full variable domain reads DAMVIQNPRYQVTQFGKPVTLSCSQTLNHNVMYWYQQKSSQAPKLLFHYYDKDFNNEADTPDNFQSRRPNTSFCFLDIRSPGLGDTAMYLCATSRTASTASTDTQYFGPGTRLTVL.